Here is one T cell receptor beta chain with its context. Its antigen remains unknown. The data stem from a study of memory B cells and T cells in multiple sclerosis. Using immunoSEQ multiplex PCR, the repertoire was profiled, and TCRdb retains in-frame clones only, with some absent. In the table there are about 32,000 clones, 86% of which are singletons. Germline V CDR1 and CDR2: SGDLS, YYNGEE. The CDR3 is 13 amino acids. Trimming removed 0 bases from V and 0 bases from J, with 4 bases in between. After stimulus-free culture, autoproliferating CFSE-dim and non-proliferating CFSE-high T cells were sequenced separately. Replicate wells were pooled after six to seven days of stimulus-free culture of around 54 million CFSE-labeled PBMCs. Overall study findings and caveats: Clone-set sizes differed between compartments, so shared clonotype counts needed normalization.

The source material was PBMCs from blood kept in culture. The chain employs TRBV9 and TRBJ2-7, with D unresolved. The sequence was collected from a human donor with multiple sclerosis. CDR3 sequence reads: CASSVAPSYEQYF. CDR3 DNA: TGTGCCAGCAGCGTAGCTCCCTCCTACGAGCAGTACTTC.